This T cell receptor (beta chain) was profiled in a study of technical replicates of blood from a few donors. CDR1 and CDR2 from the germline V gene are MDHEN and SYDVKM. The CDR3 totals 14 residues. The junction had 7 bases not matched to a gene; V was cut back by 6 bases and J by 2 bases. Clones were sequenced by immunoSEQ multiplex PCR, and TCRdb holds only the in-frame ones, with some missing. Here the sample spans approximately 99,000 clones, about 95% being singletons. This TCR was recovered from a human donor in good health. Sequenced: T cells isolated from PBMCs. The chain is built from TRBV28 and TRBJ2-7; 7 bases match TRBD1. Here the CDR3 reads CASSDRDRAYEQYF. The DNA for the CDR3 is TGTGCCAGCAGCGACCGGGACAGAGCCTACGAGCAGTACTTC.